This TCR beta chain is from a study of blood T cell repertoires in COVID-19. CDR3 length equals 19 residues. Trimming removed 0 bases at V and 0 bases at J, with 16 bases between. Germline V gene data show CDR1 as SGDLS and CDR2 as YYNGEE. The data were produced by immunoSEQ multiplex PCR, yet TCRdb's version contains in-frame clones alone and is incomplete. The sample comprises roughly 100,000 clones, roughly 90% of which are singletons, and roughly 6.2% rests with the top ten. The receptor's source is a human donor in a cohort sampled during active COVID-19. The rearrangement joins TRBV9 to TRBJ2-6; D is ambiguous. The sample taken for sequencing was peripheral blood. The CDR3, as DNA: TGTGCCAGCAGCGTAGCCCTCCAGACTCATGACTCTGGGGCCAACGTCCTGACTTTC. Translating gives CASSVALQTHDSGANVLTF.